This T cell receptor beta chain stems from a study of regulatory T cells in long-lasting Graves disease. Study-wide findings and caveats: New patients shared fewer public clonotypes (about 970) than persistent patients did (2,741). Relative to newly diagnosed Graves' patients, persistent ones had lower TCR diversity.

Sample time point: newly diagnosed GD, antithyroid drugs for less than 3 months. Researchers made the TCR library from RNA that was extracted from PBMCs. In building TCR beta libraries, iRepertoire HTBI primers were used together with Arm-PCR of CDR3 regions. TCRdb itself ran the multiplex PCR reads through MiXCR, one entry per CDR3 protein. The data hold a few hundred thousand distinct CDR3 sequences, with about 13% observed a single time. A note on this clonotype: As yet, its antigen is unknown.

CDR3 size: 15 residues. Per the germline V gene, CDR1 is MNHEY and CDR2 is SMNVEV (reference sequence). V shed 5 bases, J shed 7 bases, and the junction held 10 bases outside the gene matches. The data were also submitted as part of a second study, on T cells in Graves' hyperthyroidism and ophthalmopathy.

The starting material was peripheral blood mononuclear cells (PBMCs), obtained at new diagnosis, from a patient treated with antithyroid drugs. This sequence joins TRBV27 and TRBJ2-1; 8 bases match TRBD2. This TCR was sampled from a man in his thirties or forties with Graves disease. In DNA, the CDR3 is TGTGCCAGCAGTGGGTGGGGCGGGAGGCTAAATGAGCAGTTCTTC. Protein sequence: CASSGWGGRLNEQFF.